This T cell receptor (beta chain) appears in the sequencing data of a study of identifying expanded T cells in peripheral blood. Profiled with immunoSEQ multiplex PCR; TCRdb holds only in-frame clones, not every one. This sample has 60,000 to 70,000 clones, with more than 75% found just once. In germline, CDR1 is LNHDA, CDR2 SQIVND (reference sequence). V was trimmed by 3 bases and J by 0 bases, leaving 11 bases between them. The CDR3 length is 15 residues. This clonotype originated in a person aged 18 to 70 in good health. The chain joins TRBV19 to TRBJ1-2; a weak D match, TRBD1 (5 bases). The sequencing sample was made of blood. The CDR3 protein is CASSMGDGANYGYTF. The CDR3 DNA follows: TGTGCCAGTAGTATGGGGGACGGAGCTAACTATGGCTACACCTTC.